The 27 T cell receptor beta chains below come from one sample, sequenced in a study of CD8 T cells in ankylosing spondylitis. Study-wide results and caveats: Ankylosing spondylitis blood appeared to carry a characteristic TCR beta motif of roughly 8 highly homologous variants.

No antigen is known for these receptors. TCRdb analysed the 5' RACE reads with MiXCR anew, one entry per CDR3 protein. This table holds 350,000 to 550,000 distinct CDR3 sequences, 25% to 30% found once. Sequencing input: blood, either unsorted or a sorted T cell fraction (not recorded which). These receptors originate from a male donor with ankylosing spondylitis.

The V gene is TRBV3-1, the J gene TRBJ2-1; 7 nucleotides line up with TRBD2. Germline V gene data show CDR1 as LGHDT and CDR2 as YNNKEL (reference sequence). The J segment lost 1 base and the V segment lost 3 bases, leaving 3 bases of the junction unmatched. The CDR3 runs 15 residues. Here the CDR3 reads CASSQGRESYNEQFF. The CDR3 nucleotides read TGTGCCAGCAGCCAGGGGCGGGAGTCCTACAATGAGCAGTTCTTC.

The genes are TRBV10-2 and TRBJ2-3; maybe TRBD2 (6 bases). The CDR3 is 15 residues long. Germline-derived CDR1 and CDR2 are WSHSY and SAAADI. V lost 3 bases to trimming and J lost 4 bases, with 14 bases between them. The CDR3 sequence: CASSEGAGLADTQYF. The CDR3 nucleotides are TGCGCCAGCAGTGAAGGAGCGGGTTTGGCAGATACGCAGTATTTT.

This sequence joins TRBV12-3 or TRBV12-4 and TRBJ1-1; 10 bases align to TRBD1. There are 16 residues in the CDR3. Unmatched junction bases numbered 6, after V lost 5 bases and J lost 0 bases. This CDR3 reads CASSDRGLVLNTEAFF. CDR3 in DNA: TGTGCCAGCAGTGACAGGGGGCTTGTCTTGAACACTGAAGCTTTCTTT.

V is TRBV3-1 and J is TRBJ2-2; no reliable D call. The V end lost 1 base, the J end lost 6 bases, and 9 bases lay between the germline ends. The V gene's germline CDR1 is LGHDT and CDR2 YNNKEL (reference sequence). The CDR3 is 14 amino acids. This CDR3 is CASSQGARSGELFF. The CDR3, as DNA: TGTGCCAGCAGCCAAGGGGCGCGTTCCGGGGAGCTGTTTTTT. The complete variable domain, with remaining parts taken from reference TRBV3-1 and TRBJ2-2, reads DTAVSQTPKYLVTQMGNDKSIKCEQNLGHDTMYWYKQDSKKFLKIMFSYNNKELIINETVPNRFSPKSPDKAHLNLHINSLELGDSAVYFCASSQGARSGELFFGEGSRLTVL.

The chain uses TRBV12-3 or TRBV12-4 and TRBJ2-2, with D uncertain. V was pared by 1 base and J by 6 bases, with 6 bases between. The CDR3 runs to 13 residues. The CDR3 loop is CASSLGIAGELFF. The CDR3 DNA reads TGTGCCAGCAGTTTAGGGATCGCCGGGGAGCTGTTTTTT.

The V and J genes are TRBV5-1 and TRBJ2-3; D gene unclear. The CDR3 is 17 amino acids. Between the trimmed V and J ends, which lost 0 bases and 3 bases, there was a span of 17 bases. Germline V CDR1 and CDR2: SGHRS, YFSETQ. The CDR3 here is CASSLAISSGGTDTQYF. CDR3 in DNA: TGCGCCAGCAGCTTGGCCATTTCTAGTGGCGGTACAGATACGCAGTATTTT.

This clonotype was counted a few times. The chain is built from TRBV29-1 and TRBJ2-1; TRBD1 matches 8 bases. V shed 4 bases and J 9 bases; nucleotides not matched to a gene: 2. The CDR3 sequence is 11 residues long. Germline V gene sequence: CDR1 SQVTM, CDR2 ANQGSEA. The CDR3 sequence: CSVGTGPEQFF. Written as DNA, the CDR3 is TGCAGCGTTGGGACAGGGCCTGAGCAGTTCTTC.

The sample holds a few counts of this clonotype. V gene TRBV11-3 combines with J gene TRBJ2-2, with D uncertain. This CDR3 contains 14 residues. V shed 4 bases and J shed 2 bases, with 8 bases lying between them. CDR1 is SGHNT, CDR2 YENEEA, per germline. CDR3 nucleotides: TGTGCCAGCAGCTCTTACCAAAACACCGGGGAGCTGTTTTTT. It encodes CASSSYQNTGELFF.

This clonotype was recorded many times. The rearrangement uses TRBV5-1 and TRBJ2-3; the match to TRBD2 covers 13 bases. This CDR3 contains 16 residues. Trimming took 0 bases from V and 5 from J; bases not matched to a gene: 3. Germline assignment: CDR1 SGHRS and CDR2 YFSETQ. The CDR3 is CASSLEGLAGVDTQYF. The CDR3 region has the DNA TGCGCCAGCAGCTTGGAAGGACTAGCGGGAGTAGATACGCAGTATTTT.

This sequence joins TRBV5-1 and TRBJ1-1, with 7 positions matching TRBD1. The V gene's germline CDR1 is SGHRS and CDR2 YFSETQ. The CDR3 is 13 amino acids. Trimming at V came to 7 bases and at J to 4 bases, leaving 7 bases not matched to a gene. CDR3 bases: TGCGCCAGCGGAGACAGGGCGGGCACTGAAGCTTTCTTT. Protein sequence: CASGDRAGTEAFF.

This chain joins TRBV5-1 and TRBJ2-3; D gene uncertain. CDR1 and CDR2 (germline): SGHRS, YFSETQ. This CDR3 is built from 15 residues. Deletions cut 0 bases from V and 1 base from J, with 9 bases between. In DNA, the CDR3 is TGCGCCAGCAGCTTGGAAGTCGTCGGCACAGATACGCAGTATTTT. This codes for CASSLEVVGTDTQYF. The variable domain in full, completed from reference TRBV5-1 and TRBJ2-3, reads KAGVTQTPRYLIKTRGQQVTLSCSPISGHRSVSWYQQTPGQGLQFLFEYFSETQRNKGNFPGRFSGRQFSNSRSEMNVSTLELGDSALYLCASSLEVVGTDTQYFGPGTRLTVL.

This clonotype was counted only a few times. J is TRBJ2-1 and V is TRBV20-1; no clear D gene. This CDR3 comprises 13 residues. The germline gives CDR1 DFQATT, CDR2 SNEGSKA (reference sequence). Deletions cut 6 bases from V and 9 bases from J, with 18 bases between. CDR3 in DNA: TGCAGTGCAAAGTCGACTTCCTTGAGTGAGCAGTTCTTC. Protein sequence: CSAKSTSLSEQFF.

This clonotype was recorded a few times. The chain is built from TRBV5-1 and TRBJ2-1; 8 bases agree with TRBD1. From germline, CDR1 is SGHRS and CDR2 YFSETQ. This CDR3 contains 14 residues. J lost 9 bases, V lost 3 bases, and 8 bases had no gene match. CDR3 nucleotides: TGCGCCAGCAGCTCCGGGACAGGCCCAATTGAGCAGTTCTTC. Residues: CASSSGTGPIEQFF.

V usage is TRBV29-1 and J usage is TRBJ1-2, with 9 bases identical to TRBD1. Germline assignment: CDR1 SQVTM and CDR2 ANQGSEA. The CDR3 totals 11 residues. J lost 8 bases, V lost 6 bases, and 4 bases had no gene match. The CDR3: CSVGQGNGYTF. The CDR3 DNA sequence: TGCAGCGTAGGACAGGGGAACGGCTACACCTTC.

The CDR3 loop is CSAPGSSGPRTDTQYF. CDR3 DNA: TGCAGTGCCCCGGGGTCTAGCGGGCCCCGAACAGATACGCAGTATTTT. The genes are TRBV20-1 and TRBJ2-3, with TRBD2 matching over 8 bases. The CDR3 runs to 16 residues. Per the germline V gene, CDR1 is DFQATT and CDR2 is SNEGSKA (reference sequence). The ends lost 6 bases at V and 3 bases at J; junction bases unmatched: 14.

This clonotype was found once. CDR3 residues: CASSPGTGSIYIQYF. The CDR3 nucleotides are TGTGCCAGCAGTCCCGGGACAGGGTCTATCTACATTCAGTACTTC. This chain connects TRBV28 to TRBJ2-4; 9 nucleotides line up with TRBD1. This CDR3 is built from 15 residues. Trimming took 5 bases from V and 8 from J; bases not matched to a gene: 10. Looked up from germline, CDR1 is MDHEN and CDR2 is SYDVKM.

The chain has TRBV20-1 and TRBJ1-1; 12 nucleotides line up with TRBD1. The CDR3 length is 14 residues. J was trimmed by 0 bases and V by 8 bases; bases with no gene match: 4. Germline V gene sequence: CDR1 DFQATT, CDR2 SNEGSKA (reference sequence). The CDR3 reads CSPGTGGVNTEAFF. The DNA of the CDR3 is TGCAGTCCCGGGACAGGGGGCGTGAACACTGAAGCTTTCTTT.

This clonotype has more than one count but fewer than ten. The genes are TRBV10-2 and TRBJ2-7, with a possible D match to TRBD2 (6 bases). The CDR3 sequence is 17 residues long. Germline V CDR1 and CDR2: WSHSY, SAAADI. The V gene lost 2 bases and the J gene lost 0 bases, with 17 bases spanning the gap. The CDR3: CASSEPARREPSYEQYF. The DNA of the CDR3 is TGCGCCAGCAGTGAGCCCGCTAGGAGGGAGCCCTCCTACGAGCAGTACTTC.

This clonotype was seen a handful of times. The chain combines TRBV20-1 with TRBJ2-7, with 8 positions matching TRBD1. Germline CDR1 DFQATT, CDR2 SNEGSKA (reference sequence). Trimming took 0 bases from V and 3 from J; bases not matched to a gene: 7. The CDR3 totals 15 residues. CDR3 DNA: TGCAGTGCTAGAGATGCGGGACAGGTTTTCTACGAGCAGTACTTC. Its protein is CSARDAGQVFYEQYF.

This clonotype came up a few times. This chain links TRBV20-1 with TRBJ2-3; 12 positions agree with TRBD2. The V and J ends lost 5 bases and 2 bases, in that order; junction bases with no gene match: 2. Germline V lookup: CDR1 DFQATT, CDR2 SNEGSKA (reference sequence). This CDR3 region has 14 residues. The CDR3 region has the DNA TGCAGTGCTGGACTAGCGGGATCCACAGATACGCAGTATTTT. The encoded protein is CSAGLAGSTDTQYF.

This clonotype was counted many times. The chain uses TRBV5-1 and TRBJ2-1; 11 bases line up with TRBD1. CDR3 length: 16 amino acids. Germline CDR1 SGHRS, CDR2 YFSETQ. Trimming removed 2 bases from V and 7 bases from J; junction bases left unmatched: 8. In nucleotides, the CDR3 is TGCGCCAGCAGCTTTGCGGGACAGGGGGGTGTGAATGAGCAGTTCTTC. As protein: CASSFAGQGGVNEQFF.

This clonotype occurred a few times. This chain joins TRBV4-2 and TRBJ2-2, with 13 bases matching TRBD2. Germline V lookup: CDR1 LGHNA, CDR2 YNFKEQ. The CDR3 totals 17 residues. The V gene end was trimmed by 5 bases and the J gene end by 3 bases; junction bases not matched to a gene: 6. Written as DNA, the CDR3 is TGTGCCAGCAGCTCAAGGACTAGCGGGAGTCACACCGGGGAGCTGTTTTTT. Translation gives CASSSRTSGSHTGELFF.

The chain has TRBV10-2 and TRBJ1-6, with TRBD1 matching over 7 bases. CDR3 size: 15 residues. V was pared by 6 bases and J by 6 bases, with 8 bases of the junction left unmatched. Germline assignment: CDR1 WSHSY and CDR2 SAAADI. In DNA, the CDR3 is TGCGCCAGCAGCAGACGGACAGGAACTAATTCACCCCTCCACTTT. This translates into CASSRRTGTNSPLHF.

The J gene is TRBJ2-2, the V gene TRBV6-1; 9 bases are a match to TRBD1. The CDR3 runs 16 residues. V trimming: 4 bases; J trimming: 4 bases; junction bases outside the gene matches: 7. Germline lookup yields CDR1 MNHNS and CDR2 SASEGT. CDR3 region: CASSGRDRETTGELFF. Written as DNA, the CDR3 is TGTGCCAGCAGTGGCCGGGACAGGGAGACCACCGGGGAGCTGTTTTTT.

The rearrangement links TRBV20-1 to TRBJ1-6; the D gene is possibly TRBD1 (6 bases). V was pared by 1 base and J by 6 bases, with 19 bases between. CDR3 length equals 17 residues. The V gene's germline CDR1 is DFQATT and CDR2 SNEGSKA (reference sequence). CDR3 sequence reads: CSARVITGKKANSPLHF. The CDR3 DNA sequence: TGCAGTGCTAGAGTCATCACAGGGAAAAAGGCTAATTCACCCCTCCACTTT.

V gene TRBV7-2 combines with J gene TRBJ2-5, with TRBD2 matching 7 bases. In germline, CDR1 is SGHTA, CDR2 FQGNSA. The V segment lost 0 bases and the J segment 1 base; nucleotides outside the gene matches: 14. The CDR3 runs 19 residues. CDR3 nucleotide sequence: TGTGCCAGCAGCTTAGCGGATCCCTGGGGGGGGGTTACCCAAGAGACCCAGTACTTC. Translation gives CASSLADPWGGVTQETQYF.

J is TRBJ2-1 and V is TRBV28; D gene unclear. Trimming took off 9 bases at V and 2 bases at J, with 8 bases between the two ends. CDR1 MDHEN and CDR2 SYDVKM come from the germline V gene. The CDR3 consists of 12 residues. CDR3 amino acids: CASLKAYNEQFF. The CDR3, as DNA: TGTGCCAGTCTGAAAGCCTACAATGAGCAGTTCTTC.